This T cell receptor (beta chain) was sequenced during a study of T cell responses to AZD1222 COVID-19 vaccine. Profiling relied on immunoSEQ multiplex PCR, and the TCRdb table lists in-frame clones only, not all of them. This sample carries some 130,000 clones, roughly 91% of them seen once, and the ten largest clones take roughly 3%. The sequence derives from an adult in good health. The sample in question was peripheral blood, obtained on day 0 of AZD1222 vaccination.

The CDR3 loop is CASSAGQGFYGYTF. Written as DNA, the CDR3 is TGTGCCAGCAGCGCGGGACAGGGGTTCTATGGCTACACCTTC. The chain employs TRBV6-5 and TRBJ1-2; the match to TRBD1 covers 10 bases. Germline loops: CDR1 MNHEY, CDR2 SVGAGI. The length of the CDR3 is 14 residues. With V trimmed by 6 bases and J by 4 bases, 5 bases remained unmatched.